This entry describes one T cell receptor beta chain. This CDR3 contains 14 residues. Trimming left V 3 bases short and J 4 bases short, with 13 bases between. Per the germline V gene, CDR1 is MNHNS and CDR2 is SASEGT. Using immunoSEQ multiplex PCR, the repertoire was profiled, and TCRdb retains in-frame clones only, with some absent. Here the sample spans about 64,000 clones, 80% to 95% being singletons. The sample belongs to a study of T cell changes during pregnancy in multiple sclerosis. This sequence originates from a female donor with multiple sclerosis, enrolled in a pregnancy study. The sequences come from peripheral blood, collected in the second trimester of pregnancy. The rearrangement links TRBV6-1 to TRBJ2-7, with a tentative D call TRBD2 (5 bases). CDR3 DNA: TGTGCCAGCAGTGATCCGGGGTGGATGTACGAGCAGTACTTC. Translating gives CASSDPGWMYEQYF.